The next 9 T cell receptor beta chains were all read from a single sample in a study of blood T cells in healthy people across ages. With a J-beta primer mix and a sample-barcoded 5' primer, a second PCR ran 7 to 11 cycles. TCRdb used MiXCR to reprocess the 5' RACE reads, holding one entry per CDR3 protein. The table includes hundreds of thousands of distinct CDR3 sequences, around 42% detected once. What was sequenced was blood. Receptors were obtained from a man between 60 and 75 years old in good health.

The chain links TRBV7-9 to TRBJ2-3, with a tentative D call TRBD1 (6 bases). Trimming shortened V by 5 bases and J by 2 bases, and 14 bases separated the two germline ends. Germline V lookup: CDR1 SEHNR, CDR2 FQNEAQ (reference sequence). This CDR3 comprises 15 residues. The chain's CDR3 is CASSPQTGITDTQYF. CDR3 nucleotides: TGTGCCAGCAGCCCCCAAACAGGGATCACAGATACGCAGTATTTT.

The sample holds a few counts of this clonotype. The chain recombines TRBV9 with TRBJ2-5, with 8 bases aligning to TRBD2. The germline V gene has CDR1 SGDLS and CDR2 YYNGEE. CDR3 length equals 16 residues. V shed 5 bases and J 2 bases; nucleotides not matched to a gene: 11. The CDR3 here is CASSLGGAGEQETQYF. As DNA, the CDR3 is TGTGCCAGCAGTTTAGGGGGAGCGGGGGAGCAAGAGACCCAGTACTTC.

The chain has TRBV6-1 and TRBJ1-6, with no clear D. Germline CDR1 reads MNHNS; CDR2 reads SASEGT. Trimming left V 2 bases short and J 13 bases short, with 6 bases between. The CDR3 length is 11 residues. Written as DNA, the CDR3 is TGTGCCAGCAGTGAATTTTCGCCCCTCCACTTT. It encodes CASSEFSPLHF.

This clonotype was recorded once. V usage is TRBV3-1 and J usage is TRBJ2-1; either TRBD1 or TRBD2 may supply D (6 bases each). The CDR3 extends over 17 amino acids. Looked up from germline, CDR1 is LGHDT and CDR2 is YNNKEL (reference sequence). Trimming left V 0 bases short and J 6 bases short, with 18 bases between. The CDR3 is CASSQDRPGAVRNEQFF. CDR3 DNA sequence: TGTGCCAGCAGCCAAGATAGGCCGGGGGCGGTGCGCAATGAGCAGTTCTTC.

For this clonotype: A read error may explain this, as a much larger clone is one base away. The chain uses TRBV29-1 and TRBJ2-4; D is undetermined. The germline CDR1 and CDR2 sequences are SQVTM and ANQGSEA. The CDR3 extends over 12 amino acids. As DNA, the CDR3 is TGCAGCGTTGAAGACAGGCAAAACGTTCAGTACTTC. Protein: CSVEDRQNVQYF. Full variable domain (outside the CDR3, taken from reference TRBV29-1 and TRBJ2-4): SAVISQKPSRDICQRGTSLTIQCQVDSQVTMMFWYRQQPGQSLTLIATANQGSEATYESGFVIDKFPISRPNLTFSTLTVSNMSPEDSSIYLCSVEDRQNVQYFGAGTRLSVL.

This clonotype was observed many times. V gene TRBV29-1 combines with J gene TRBJ2-7, with D tentatively TRBD2 (5 bases). The CDR3 sequence is 12 residues long. Deletions cut 4 bases from V and 0 bases from J, with 7 bases between. Germline assignment: CDR1 SQVTM and CDR2 ANQGSEA. CDR3 sequence reads: CSVGRVSYEQYF. Here the CDR3 DNA reads TGCAGCGTTGGGCGGGTCTCCTACGAGCAGTACTTC.

This chain uses TRBV6-2 or TRBV6-3 with TRBJ2-7; D is ambiguous. Germline lookup yields CDR1 MNHEY and CDR2 SVGEGT. This CDR3 is 12 amino acids long. Trimming cost V 0 bases and J 9 bases, with 9 bases left between them. CDR3 bases: TGTGCCAGCAGTTACTCGAACAGACGGCAGTACTTC. Protein: CASSYSNRRQYF.

This clonotype was recorded a few times. The rearrangement joins TRBV20-1 to TRBJ2-3; TRBD1 aligns across 11 bases. This CDR3 has 16 residues. CDR1 is DFQATT, CDR2 SNEGSKA, per germline (reference sequence). J was trimmed by 4 bases and V by 0 bases; bases with no gene match: 6. CDR3 region: CSARDARTGGSDTQYF. For the CDR3, the DNA is TGCAGTGCTAGAGACGCACGGACAGGGGGCTCAGATACGCAGTATTTT.

The chain employs TRBV4-2 and TRBJ2-3; TRBD2 agrees at 14 bases. Germline CDR1 is LGHNA and CDR2 is YNFKEQ. V shed 4 bases and J 1 base; nucleotides not matched to a gene: 4. This CDR3 contains 17 residues. The CDR3 DNA reads TGTGCCAGCAGCCGGCCGGGACTAGCGGGGGGCACAGATACGCAGTATTTT. As protein: CASSRPGLAGGTDTQYF.